Presented here are 20 T cell receptor beta chains from one specimen sequenced in a study of CD8 T cells in Susac syndrome. When the RNA was reverse transcribed, random hexamers were used with an input of about 0.45 to 1 ug. TCRdb reanalysed the immunoSEQ multiplex PCR reads using MiXCR and keeps one entry per CDR3 protein. The data show about 440,000 distinct CDR3 sequences, 75% to 90% seen once. Sequencing input: CD8+ T cells from PBMCs. The source of these receptors is a human donor with multiple sclerosis.

The gene calls are TRBV12-3 or TRBV12-4 and TRBJ1-1; 9 bases agree with TRBD1. CDR3 length: 13 amino acids. J lost 5 bases, V lost 6 bases, and 4 bases had no gene match. CDR3 amino acids: CASSRTGETEAFF. The CDR3 DNA sequence: TGTGCCAGCAGCCGGACAGGGGAGACTGAAGCTTTCTTT.

The genes are TRBV19 and TRBJ1-5; 9 nucleotides line up with TRBD1. Germline V gene lookup returns CDR1 LNHDA and CDR2 SQIVND (reference sequence). This CDR3 is 15 amino acids long. V lost 9 bases and J lost 0; bases outside the gene matches: 6. The DNA for the CDR3 is TGTGCCAGCACAGGGGGCGAATATAGCAATCAGCCCCAGCATTTT. Protein sequence: CASTGGEYSNQPQHF.

The J gene is TRBJ1-5, the V gene TRBV27; the match to TRBD1 covers 7 bases. The V and J ends lost 5 bases and 7 bases, in that order; junction bases with no gene match: 5. CDR1 MNHEY and CDR2 SMNVEV come from the germline V gene (reference sequence). The CDR3 covers 13 residues. CDR3: CASSVRGAQPQHF. Here the CDR3 DNA reads TGTGCCAGCAGTGTCAGGGGGGCGCAGCCCCAGCATTTT.

The rearrangement joins TRBV7-9 to TRBJ2-7, with 11 positions matching TRBD2. Germline trimming cut 10 bases from V and 7 bases from J; bases unmatched to any gene: 12. Germline assignment: CDR1 SEHNR and CDR2 FQNEAQ (reference sequence). The CDR3 is 14 amino acids. The CDR3 DNA reads as TGTGCCATACCCCTAGCGGGGGGCCAGGGGGAGCAGTACTTC. Amino acids: CAIPLAGGQGEQYF.

V usage is TRBV5-1 and J usage is TRBJ2-3; 7 positions agree with TRBD2. Per germline, CDR1 SGHRS and CDR2 YFSETQ. Trimming at V came to 7 bases and at J to 1 base, leaving 3 bases not matched to a gene. CDR3 size: 13 residues. In DNA, the CDR3 is TGCGCCAGCCGGGAGGACGGCACAGATACGCAGTATTTT. Encoded protein: CASREDGTDTQYF.

This rearrangement joins TRBV6-4 to TRBJ1-2; 8 bases map to TRBD1. Trimming cost V 6 bases and J 5 bases; bases outside gene matches: 11. This CDR3 spans 15 amino acids. Germline V CDR1 and CDR2: MRHNA, SNTAGT. The CDR3: CASSDSGQGEYGYTF. The DNA for the CDR3 is TGTGCCAGCAGCGATTCTGGACAGGGAGAATATGGCTACACCTTC.

The gene calls are TRBV28 and TRBJ1-5; perhaps TRBD1 as D (6 bases). The CDR3 is made up of 14 amino acids. CDR1 is MDHEN and CDR2 is SYDVKM in the germline V gene. V was shortened by 10 bases and J by 4 bases, with 17 bases between the two germline ends. CDR3 in amino acids: CATGTIPGNQPQHF. CDR3 nucleotide sequence: TGTGCCACCGGGACAATCCCGGGAAATCAGCCCCAGCATTTT.

This chain uses TRBV10-3 with TRBJ2-3, with 8 bases identical to TRBD2. The CDR3 extends over 12 amino acids. CDR1 is ENHRY and CDR2 is SYGVKD in the germline V gene. The ends lost 6 bases at V and 9 bases at J; junction bases unmatched: 5. This chain's CDR3 is CAISGGAVTQYF. The CDR3 DNA reads as TGTGCCATCAGCGGGGGGGCGGTGACGCAGTATTTT.

This sequence joins TRBV28 and TRBJ2-3, with 7 bases lining up with TRBD2. The CDR3 has 16 amino acids. V dropped 5 bases and J dropped 4; count of bases not matched to a gene: 12. CDR1 MDHEN and CDR2 SYDVKM come from the germline V gene. The CDR3 here is CASSPLGAGYADTQYF. In DNA form, the CDR3 reads TGTGCCAGCAGTCCCCTGGGAGCGGGATACGCAGATACGCAGTATTTT.

Worth noting for this clonotype: A junction end diverges from the germline sequence, so it may reflect a read error. The rearrangement uses TRBV6-5 and TRBJ1-6; D not resolved. There are 15 residues in the CDR3. The germline V gene has CDR1 MNHEY and CDR2 SVGAGI. CDR3: CASSYQDGIRSPLHF. CDR3 nucleotides: TGTGCCAGCAGTTACCAGGACGGGATACGTTCACCCCTCCATTTT.

This clonotype was seen a handful of times. The chain uses TRBV6-2 or TRBV6-3 and TRBJ1-2, with unresolved D. The V and J ends lost 5 bases and 7 bases respectively, with 11 bases between them. From germline, CDR1 is MNHEY and CDR2 SVGEGT. The CDR3 loop spans 12 amino acids. CDR3 amino acids: CASSHTSGGYTF. The CDR3 region has the DNA TGTGCCAGCAGTCACACATCTGGTGGCTACACCTTC.

This chain joins TRBV3-1 and TRBJ2-7; D gene uncertain. CDR1 and CDR2 from the germline V gene are LGHDT and YNNKEL (reference sequence). CDR3 size: 11 residues. V lost 5 bases and J lost 5, with 7 bases in between. In DNA, the CDR3 is TGTGCCAGCAGCTCAACCCACGAGCAGTACTTC. Protein sequence: CASSSTHEQYF.

The chain carries TRBV6-1 and TRBJ2-1; 8 positions agree with TRBD2. Germline V lookup: CDR1 MNHNS, CDR2 SASEGT. This CDR3 contains 16 residues. The J segment lost 5 bases and the V segment lost 2 bases, leaving 8 bases of the junction unmatched. This CDR3 reads CASSEPWRGVDNEQFF. CDR3 nucleotide sequence: TGTGCCAGCAGTGAACCCTGGCGGGGGGTCGACAATGAGCAGTTCTTC.

This rearrangement joins TRBV30 to TRBJ2-3; the D gene is possibly TRBD2 (5 bases). This CDR3 is built from 15 residues. The ends were cut back, 2 bases at V and 5 bases at J, with 17 bases in the middle. Germline assignment: CDR1 GTSNPN and CDR2 SVGIG (reference sequence). In DNA form, the CDR3 reads TGTGCCTGGAGTTCTCCCCTCGGACTTTTAGATACGCAGTATTTT. Its protein product is CAWSSPLGLLDTQYF.

This clonotype was found once. The genes are TRBV6-5 and TRBJ1-2; tentative D call: TRBD1 (5 bases). This CDR3 contains 13 residues. Germline CDR1 and CDR2: MNHEY and SVGAGI. The V gene lost 4 bases and the J gene lost 4 bases, with 10 bases spanning the gap. This CDR3 is CASSWGPLYGYTF. For the CDR3, the DNA is TGTGCCAGCAGTTGGGGACCGCTCTATGGCTACACCTTC.

V and J are TRBV28 and TRBJ1-4, with TRBD1 matching 8 bases. V trimming: 6 bases; J trimming: 4 bases; junction bases outside the gene matches: 4. Looked up from germline, CDR1 is MDHEN and CDR2 is SYDVKM. The CDR3 consists of 14 residues. The CDR3 reads CASSGQGINEKLFF. DNA of the CDR3: TGTGCCAGCAGCGGACAGGGTATTAATGAAAAACTGTTTTTT.

V is TRBV28 and J is TRBJ2-3; D unclear. V was shortened by 6 bases and J by 2 bases, with 24 bases between the two germline ends. The CDR3 covers 18 residues. Germline CDR1 MDHEN, CDR2 SYDVKM. CDR3: CASSPRLSTPEFTDTQYF. CDR3 DNA: TGTGCCAGCAGCCCCCGACTTTCAACCCCCGAATTCACAGATACGCAGTATTTT.

Only one count was recorded for this clonotype. V is TRBV7-9 and J is TRBJ2-1; tentatively, D is TRBD1 (6 bases). V shed 5 bases and J shed 7 bases, with 18 bases lying between them. The CDR3 has 15 amino acids. Germline V CDR1 and CDR2: SEHNR, FQNEAQ (reference sequence). The CDR3 loop is CASSLDQGLRNEQFF. The CDR3 nucleotides read TGTGCCAGCAGCCTAGATCAGGGGTTGAGGAATGAGCAGTTCTTC.

V and J are TRBV7-2 and TRBJ2-1, with D tentatively TRBD1 or TRBD2 (6 bases each). V was shortened by 5 bases and J by 0 bases, with 11 bases between the two germline ends. The CDR3 is made up of 15 amino acids. Germline CDR1 SGHTA, CDR2 FQGNSA. CDR3 nucleotides: TGTGCCAGCAGCATAGGGGGGCTCTCCTACAATGAGCAGTTCTTC. It is translated as CASSIGGLSYNEQFF.

The chain uses TRBV6-5 and TRBJ2-2; tentative D call: TRBD1 (6 bases). This CDR3 is 14 amino acids long. Trimming stripped 6 bases from V and 10 bases from J, with 18 bases between. The germline V gene has CDR1 MNHEY and CDR2 SVGAGI. This CDR3 reads CASRLLQGPVELFF. In DNA, the CDR3 is TGTGCCAGCAGACTTTTACAGGGCCCAGTGGAGCTGTTTTTT.